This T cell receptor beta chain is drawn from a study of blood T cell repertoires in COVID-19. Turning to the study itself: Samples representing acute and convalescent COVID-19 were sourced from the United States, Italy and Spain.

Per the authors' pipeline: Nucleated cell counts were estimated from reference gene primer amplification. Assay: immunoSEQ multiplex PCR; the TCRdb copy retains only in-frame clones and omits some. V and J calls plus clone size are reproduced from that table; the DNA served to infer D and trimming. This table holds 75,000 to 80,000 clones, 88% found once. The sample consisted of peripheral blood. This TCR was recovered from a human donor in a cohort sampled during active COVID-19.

CDR3: CASSQVGAPYEQYF. The CDR3 DNA reads as TGTGCCAGCAGCCAAGTAGGGGCCCCATACGAGCAGTACTTC. The rearrangement joins TRBV4-2 to TRBJ2-7; weak D call: TRBD1 (5 bases). V lost 1 base, J lost 4 bases, and 11 bases lay in between. The CDR3 runs 14 residues. Germline lookup yields CDR1 LGHNA and CDR2 YNFKEQ.